These T cell receptor beta chains were read from a single sample in a study of blood T cell repertoires in COVID-19. TCRdb keeps only in-frame clones here, not all; method: immunoSEQ multiplex PCR. Of 300,000 to 500,000 clones listed, more than 75% are singletons. The sample taken for sequencing was PBMCs or T cells enriched from blood (not recorded which). These TCRs come from a woman under 40 with acute COVID-19. Both conserved end residues are part of each CDR3. Fields, in order: J gene, V gene, D gene, CDR3 protein. The D gene is left open where the match is weak.

J: TRBJ1-1
V: TRBV6-5
D: NA
CDR3: CASSRGNTEAFF

J: TRBJ2-5
V: TRBV7-2
D: TRBD2
CDR3: CASSLLLAGVETQYF

J: TRBJ2-7
V: TRBV5-5
D: TRBD1
CDR3: CASSLKGDRSYEQYF

J: TRBJ1-5
V: TRBV15
D: TRBD1
CDR3: CATSRGTGGDQPQHF

J: TRBJ2-7
V: TRBV12-3/TRBV12-4
D: NA
CDR3: CASSPGFEQYF

J: TRBJ2-7
V: TRBV19
D: NA
CDR3: CASSIDLGQFGYEQYF

J: TRBJ2-7
V: TRBV7-6
D: NA
CDR3: CASSLGTSLSYEQYF

J: TRBJ2-3
V: TRBV27
D: TRBD1
CDR3: CASSHRGLTDTQYF

J: TRBJ2-1
V: TRBV5-1
D: TRBD2
CDR3: CASSPRERGGSGNEQFF

J: TRBJ1-2
V: TRBV10-3
D: NA
CDR3: CAISGSLSDTYSNYGYTF

J: TRBJ1-2
V: TRBV27
D: NA
CDR3: CASSLEAGFEYTF

J: TRBJ1-1
V: TRBV2
D: TRBD1
CDR3: CASRTGGTEAFF

J: TRBJ1-2
V: TRBV19
D: NA
CDR3: CASRQEIYGYTF

J: TRBJ1-2
V: TRBV7-2
D: TRBD1
CDR3: CASSSRTGWRGGYTF

J: TRBJ2-1
V: TRBV5-4
D: TRBD1
CDR3: CASRRDRGIYNEQFF

J: TRBJ1-5
V: TRBV3-1/TRBV3-2
D: NA
CDR3: CASSKENQPQHF

J: TRBJ2-7
V: TRBV5-1
D: TRBD2
CDR3: CASSSIAGAYEQYF

J: TRBJ2-1
V: TRBV5-5
D: NA
CDR3: CASSFLDEQFF

J: TRBJ1-4
V: TRBV5-1
D: TRBD1
CDR3: CASSGGTGSTEKLFF

J: TRBJ1-2
V: TRBV7-3
D: NA
CDR3: CASSLGGNYGYTF

J: TRBJ2-1
V: TRBV7-6
D: TRBD2
CDR3: CASGLLRDSGNYLNEQFF

J: TRBJ1-1
V: TRBV10-3
D: TRBD1
CDR3: CAISPGGSLEAFF

J: TRBJ1-1
V: TRBV5-1
D: TRBD1
CDR3: CASSLETTGVNTEAFF

J: TRBJ1-5
V: TRBV20-1
D: NA
CDR3: CSASGGARQPQHF

J: TRBJ1-5
V: TRBV7-2
D: NA
CDR3: CASSAAQGQPQHF

J: TRBJ1-4
V: TRBV9
D: TRBD1
CDR3: CASSVGTGLTNEKLFF

J: TRBJ1-1
V: TRBV5-1
D: TRBD1
CDR3: CASSLATGASTEAFF

J: TRBJ2-3
V: TRBV5-1
D: TRBD2
CDR3: CASSRGTTPGTDTQYF

J: TRBJ1-6
V: TRBV6-4
D: NA
CDR3: CASRTVNSPLHF

J: TRBJ2-7
V: TRBV10-3
D: TRBD1
CDR3: CAISGDSYEQYF

J: TRBJ1-2
V: TRBV5-1
D: TRBD1
CDR3: CASSNGGDRVAYGYTF

J: TRBJ2-6
V: TRBV5-1
D: TRBD1
CDR3: CASSLVGGTGLSGANVLTF

J: TRBJ1-2
V: TRBV7-2
D: TRBD1
CDR3: CASSLGGTAYGYTF

J: TRBJ2-7
V: TRBV3-1/TRBV3-2
D: TRBD1
CDR3: CASSQGPGTGSYEQYF

J: TRBJ2-1
V: TRBV6-1
D: NA
CDR3: CASSEEVGAASPYNEQFF

J: TRBJ1-4
V: TRBV28
D: TRBD1
CDR3: CASRPPGQGIEKLFF

J: TRBJ1-1
V: TRBV7-9
D: TRBD1
CDR3: CASSLVKSYRGDTEAFF

J: TRBJ2-1
V: TRBV3-1/TRBV3-2
D: NA
CDR3: CASSPWLAGRSYNEQFF

J: TRBJ1-1
V: TRBV7-9
D: NA
CDR3: CASSLDSRGTEAFF

J: TRBJ2-3
V: TRBV3-1/TRBV3-2
D: NA
CDR3: CASSQDLAPTDTQYF

J: TRBJ2-3
V: TRBV4-1
D: NA
CDR3: CASSQVRIADTQYF

J: TRBJ2-1
V: TRBV4-1
D: NA
CDR3: CASSRQGLGEQFF

J: TRBJ1-3
V: TRBV7-2
D: NA
CDR3: CASSLPEDGNTIYF

J: TRBJ1-1
V: TRBV7-2
D: NA
CDR3: CASRGSRTEAFF

J: TRBJ2-5
V: TRBV4-1
D: TRBD2
CDR3: CASSQEELAGGRRETQYF